The 9 T cell receptor beta chains in this list originate from one sample, sequenced in a study of cytomegalovirus exposure and HLA in healthy donors. In the PCR, 60 Vbeta and 13 Jbeta primers were used. Assay used: immunoSEQ multiplex PCR; TCRdb lists only in-frame clones, some missing. The sample holds 200,000 to 250,000 clones, 77% seen once. Sequenced material: PBMCs. The receptors were sampled from a woman in her sixties or seventies in good health and CMV-seropositive.

J is TRBJ1-2 and V is TRBV7-9; the match to TRBD1 covers 9 bases. CDR3 size: 14 residues. The trim removed 5 bases at V and 8 bases at J, leaving 9 bases unmatched. The germline V gene encodes CDR1 SEHNR and CDR2 FQNEAQ (reference sequence). CDR3 sequence (DNA): TGTGCCAGCAGCCCCCGGGACAGGGTCTACGGCTACACCTTC. Translation: CASSPRDRVYGYTF.

The rearrangement links TRBV5-1 to TRBJ1-2, with D uncertain. The CDR3 length is 17 residues. The germline gives CDR1 SGHRS, CDR2 YFSETQ. Trimming stripped 4 bases from V and 4 bases from J, with 23 bases between. CDR3 DNA sequence: TGCGCCAGCAGCCCGCGGGGAGATGAGGCGGATCCCTATGGCTACACCTTC. It yields the protein CASSPRGDEADPYGYTF. The full variable domain, rest sourced from reference TRBV5-1 and TRBJ1-2, is KAGVTQTPRYLIKTRGQQVTLSCSPISGHRSVSWYQQTPGQGLQFLFEYFSETQRNKGNFPGRFSGRQFSNSRSEMNVSTLELGDSALYLCASSPRGDEADPYGYTFGSGTRLTVV.

This rearrangement joins TRBV30 to TRBJ1-3; unclear D gene. Trimming removed 4 bases at V and 5 bases at J, with 18 bases between. This CDR3 comprises 15 residues. Germline CDR1 and CDR2: GTSNPN and SVGIG (reference sequence). The CDR3 DNA is TGTGCCTGGAAGGGAGGATGGGAACCACGAAACACCATATATTTT. This sequence encodes CAWKGGWEPRNTIYF.

This clone was found once. The rearrangement links TRBV4-1 to TRBJ1-1; no clear D gene. This CDR3 comprises 17 residues. Trimming removed 0 bases at V and 5 bases at J, with 19 bases between. CDR1 and CDR2 from the germline V gene are MGHRA and YSYEKL. CDR3: CASSQDWGTEGGTEAFF. The DNA for the CDR3 is TGCGCCAGCAGCCAAGATTGGGGAACCGAGGGAGGGACTGAAGCTTTCTTT.

This rearrangement joins TRBV14 to TRBJ2-7; a possible D gene is TRBD1 (5 bases). Per germline, CDR1 SGHDN and CDR2 FVKESK. Trimming stripped 6 bases from V and 3 bases from J, with 15 bases between. The CDR3 sequence is 14 residues long. The CDR3 loop reads CASSRQTGGYEQYF. The CDR3 DNA sequence: TGTGCCAGCAGTCGACAGACCGGCGGCTACGAGCAGTACTTC.

V and J are TRBV2 and TRBJ1-1; TRBD1 aligns across 10 bases. V was clipped by 4 bases and J by 11 bases; unmatched bases: 7. Germline V gene data show CDR1 as SNHLY and CDR2 as FYNNEI. There are 13 residues in the CDR3. Here the CDR3 reads CASSVGQGVWAFF. DNA of the CDR3: TGTGCCAGCAGTGTCGGACAGGGGGTGTGGGCTTTCTTT.

The V call is TRBV6-5, the J call TRBJ1-1, with 8 bases matching TRBD1. Germline V gene sequence: CDR1 MNHEY, CDR2 SVGAGI. V gave up 0 bases and J gave up 3 bases; unmatched junction bases: 3. The CDR3 extends over 15 amino acids. The DNA for the CDR3 is TGTGCCAGCAGTTACTCGGTGACAGGGGACACTGAAGCTTTCTTT. Amino acids: CASSYSVTGDTEAFF.

This clone occurred a few times. The chain uses TRBV6-5 and TRBJ2-6; 7 bases align to TRBD1. The CDR3 sequence is 15 residues long. The germline V gene has CDR1 MNHEY and CDR2 SVGAGI. V shed 6 bases, J shed 2 bases, and the junction held 4 bases outside the gene matches. The DNA for the CDR3 is TGTGCCAGCAGACCTACAGGGGCTGGGGCCAACGTCCTGACTTTC. Its translation is CASRPTGAGANVLTF.

The chain is built from TRBV11-2 and TRBJ2-7, with 7 nucleotides matching TRBD2. Per the germline V gene, CDR1 is SGHAT and CDR2 is FQNNGV. The CDR3 is 16 residues long. With 4 bases clipped from V and 0 bases from J, the junction kept 9 bases outside the gene matches. This CDR3 reads CASSSIQREGSYEQYF. Written as DNA, the CDR3 is TGTGCCAGCAGCTCAATTCAGCGGGAAGGCTCCTACGAGCAGTACTTC.